This TCR beta chain was recovered during a study of T cell responses to AZD1222 COVID-19 vaccine. CDR3 length: 16 amino acids. Unmatched junction bases numbered 6, after V lost 4 bases and J lost 1 base. CDR1 and CDR2 (germline): SNHLY, FYNNEI. Sequencing used immunoSEQ multiplex PCR; TCRdb keeps in-frame clones, though not all of them. The data show about 140,000 clones, more than 75% seen once. Sequenced here: peripheral blood, sampled 28 days after the second AZD1222 dose. V is TRBV2 and J is TRBJ2-4; 8 bases map to TRBD1. The receptor's source is an adult who received the AZD1222 COVID-19 vaccine. Written as DNA, the CDR3 is TGTGCCAGCAGTGCCGGACAGGGCACTGCCAAAAACATTCAGTACTTC. Amino acid sequence: CASSAGQGTAKNIQYF.